This T cell receptor (beta chain) comes out of a study of T cells in Graves' hyperthyroidism and ophthalmopathy. Overall study results and limits: Among clonotypes expanded in thyroid above 0.001, most were also found in blood. Ophthalmopathy and stable hyperthyroidism were separated by a 13 V-J model.

Amplified regions were TCR beta CDR3 sequences from RNA transcripts. In the first-round RT-PCR of the TCR CDR3, the HTBI primer set was used. TCRdb reanalysed the multiplex PCR reads using MiXCR and keeps one entry per CDR3 protein. The data show approximately 420,000 distinct CDR3 sequences, approximately 15% seen once. CDR1 DFQATT and CDR2 SNEGSKA come from the germline V gene (reference sequence). The CDR3 totals 16 residues. Deletions cut 3 bases from V and 2 bases from J, with 17 bases between. Note on this clonotype: Its cognate antigen is unknown.

Stable Graves' hyperthyroidism meant no ophthalmopathy progression within 18 months. Sequencing was done on a sample of blood. The rearrangement uses TRBV20-1 and TRBJ1-3; the D gene is possibly TRBD1 (5 bases). The sequence was collected from a woman in her twenties or thirties with Graves' hyperthyroidism. The CDR3 nucleotides read TGCAGTGCTAGCGCCCCGCTTCCAGGGACTGGAAACACCATATATTTT. It translates to CSASAPLPGTGNTIYF.